This passage covers 29 T cell receptor beta chains from one sample sequenced in a study of cytomegalovirus exposure and HLA in healthy donors. PCR amplification relied on 60 Vbeta primers (plus 13 Jbeta primers). This table comes from immunoSEQ multiplex PCR, and its TCRdb copy is limited to in-frame clones, with some not included. The sample lists approximately 98,000 clones, around 75% occurring once. The sequenced sample was PBMCs. The receptors shown here come from a man younger than 30 in good health and CMV-seropositive.

A remark on this clone: This CDR3 fails to terminate in the conserved phenylalanine or tryptophan, so it likely reflects a read error. The chain carries TRBV6-5 and TRBJ1-1, with D perhaps matching TRBD1 (6 bases). The length of the CDR3 is 14 residues. CDR1 MNHEY and CDR2 SVGAGI come from the germline V gene. V was shortened by 4 bases and J by 4 bases, with 13 bases between the two germline ends. The CDR3 loop reads CASSSDRPSTEAFL. The CDR3, as DNA: TGTGCCAGCAGTTCGGACAGACCGAGCACTGAAGCTTTCCTT.

This clone occurred once. The chain has TRBV13 and TRBJ2-7; 7 bases align to TRBD1. Germline loops: CDR1 PRHDT, CDR2 FYEKMQ (reference sequence). CDR3 length equals 14 residues. V shed 5 bases, J shed 3 bases, and the junction held 7 bases outside the gene matches. The CDR3 spells CASSTLDRDYEQYF. In DNA form, the CDR3 reads TGTGCCAGCAGCACCCTCGACAGGGACTACGAGCAGTACTTC.

The V gene is TRBV19, the J gene TRBJ2-1; D is possibly TRBD1 (6 bases). Germline loops: CDR1 LNHDA, CDR2 SQIVND (reference sequence). Deletions cut 4 bases from V and 4 bases from J, with 14 bases between. The CDR3 has 15 amino acids. In nucleotides, the CDR3 is TGTGCCAGTAGTAAGAAACAGGGAGCATACAATGAGCAGTTCTTC. Amino acid sequence: CASSKKQGAYNEQFF. The whole variable domain, remainder taken from reference TRBV19 and TRBJ2-1, is DGGITQSPKYLFRKEGQNVTLSCEQNLNHDAMYWYRQDPGQGLRLIYYSQIVNDFQKGDIAEGYSVSREKKESFPLTVTSAQKNPTAFYLCASSKKQGAYNEQFFGPGTRLTVL.

Only a few counts were recorded for this clone. In nucleotides, the CDR3 is TGTGCCAGCAGCTGGGGGACAGGGAACACCGGGGAGCTGTTTTTT. Translation gives CASSWGTGNTGELFF. V usage is TRBV7-9 and J usage is TRBJ2-2, with 8 bases fitting TRBD1. Germline values: CDR1 SEHNR, CDR2 FQNEAQ (reference sequence). V lost 4 bases to trimming and J lost 1 base; unmatched junction nucleotides: 2. CDR3 length: 15 amino acids.

This clone appeared a single time. V usage is TRBV27 and J usage is TRBJ1-4, with D possibly matching TRBD1 (5 bases). The CDR3 is made up of 13 amino acids. V lost 5 bases and J lost 5, with 9 bases in between. Germline lookup yields CDR1 MNHEY and CDR2 SMNVEV (reference sequence). CDR3 coding DNA: TGTGCCAGCAGTCCGGGGGGAAATGAAAAACTGTTTTTT. Amino acid sequence: CASSPGGNEKLFF. The full variable domain, with the rest looked up from reference TRBV27 and TRBJ1-4, is EAQVTQNPRYLITVTGKKLTVTCSQNMNHEYMSWYRQDPGLGLRQIYYSMNVEVTDKGDVPEGYKVSRKEKRNFPLILESPSPNQTSLYFCASSPGGNEKLFFGSGTQLSVL.

The rearrangement uses TRBV19 and TRBJ2-2; the D is unclear. Germline V lookup: CDR1 LNHDA, CDR2 SQIVND (reference sequence). This CDR3 is 14 amino acids long. The V gene lost 6 bases and the J gene lost 3 bases, with 11 bases spanning the gap. The CDR3 region has the DNA TGTGCCAGTAGACCCGACAAATACACCGGGGAGCTGTTTTTT. Amino acid sequence: CASRPDKYTGELFF. The entire variable domain, with the rest obtained from reference TRBV19 and TRBJ2-2, is as follows: DGGITQSPKYLFRKEGQNVTLSCEQNLNHDAMYWYRQDPGQGLRLIYYSQIVNDFQKGDIAEGYSVSREKKESFPLTVTSAQKNPTAFYLCASRPDKYTGELFFGEGSRLTVL.

Comment on this clone: A read error may account for a junction end that differs from germline. The J gene is TRBJ2-7, the V gene TRBV4-2, with 7 positions matching TRBD2. This CDR3 is 14 amino acids long. Germline V gene sequence: CDR1 LGHNA, CDR2 YNFKEQ. CDR3 residues: CASSQDKYSDSGPF. CDR3 nucleotide sequence: TGTGCCAGCAGCCAAGATAAATATTCGGATAGCGGGCCATTC.

This chain uses TRBV5-1 with TRBJ1-1; maybe TRBD1 (6 bases). V shed 0 bases and J shed 10 bases, with 10 bases lying between them. This CDR3 contains 12 residues. The germline CDR1 and CDR2 sequences are SGHRS and YFSETQ. The DNA of the CDR3 is TGCGCCAGCAGCTTGGAGACAGGTGGAGCTTTCTTT. Residues: CASSLETGGAFF.

This chain uses TRBV5-1 with TRBJ2-5; 8 bases are shared with TRBD2. Germline V CDR1 and CDR2: SGHRS, YFSETQ. V gave up 4 bases and J gave up 2 bases; unmatched junction bases: 7. The length of the CDR3 is 15 residues. For the CDR3, the DNA is TGCGCCAGCAGCGGCGGGGCTAGCGGGCAAGAGACCCAGTACTTC. It encodes CASSGGASGQETQYF.

The chain employs TRBV5-1 and TRBJ2-7, with D possibly being TRBD1 (5 bases). CDR3 length: 14 amino acids. V was cut by 0 bases and J by 2 bases, with 9 bases left in between. Germline V gene data show CDR1 as SGHRS and CDR2 as YFSETQ. For the CDR3, the DNA is TGCGCCAGCAGCTTGGTAGACAGACCCTACGAGCAGTACTTC. Translating gives CASSLVDRPYEQYF.

The gene calls are TRBV7-6 and TRBJ2-1, with TRBD2 matching 14 bases. The CDR3 has 19 amino acids. V lost 0 bases and J lost 9; bases outside the gene matches: 13. Germline CDR1 and CDR2: SGHVS and FNYEAQ. CDR3 in amino acids: CASSLAARTSGGSSGEQFF. CDR3 nucleotides: TGTGCCAGCAGCTTAGCCGCCCGGACTAGCGGGGGGAGTTCGGGTGAGCAGTTCTTC.

The rearrangement uses TRBV28 and TRBJ2-1; 8 bases agree with TRBD1. CDR3 length: 16 residues. V dropped 2 bases and J dropped 4; count of bases not matched to a gene: 7. CDR1 and CDR2 from the germline V gene are MDHEN and SYDVKM. The CDR3 region is CASSLRAGGAYNEQFF. In DNA, the CDR3 is TGTGCCAGCAGTTTAAGGGCAGGGGGCGCTTACAATGAGCAGTTCTTC.

The chain recombines TRBV7-6 with TRBJ2-3; D is undetermined. The germline V gene encodes CDR1 SGHVS and CDR2 FNYEAQ. The V and J ends lost 6 bases and 4 bases respectively, with 11 bases between them. The CDR3 totals 13 residues. Here the CDR3 reads CASRATPADTQYF. CDR3 coding DNA: TGTGCCAGCAGAGCCACCCCCGCAGATACGCAGTATTTT.

The chain recombines TRBV30 with TRBJ1-1; TRBD1 might be the D (6 bases). Germline V lookup: CDR1 GTSNPN, CDR2 SVGIG (reference sequence). V shed 4 bases and J shed 0 bases, with 21 bases lying between them. The CDR3 loop spans 17 amino acids. CDR3 residues: CAWNVKGAGALNTEAFF. DNA for the CDR3: TGTGCCTGGAATGTAAAAGGGGCGGGGGCCCTGAACACTGAAGCTTTCTTT.

The rearrangement uses TRBV5-8 and TRBJ2-7, with a possible D match to TRBD2 (6 bases). Deletions cut 4 bases from V and 2 bases from J, with 7 bases between. Germline CDR1 is SGHTS and CDR2 is YDEGEE. The CDR3 extends over 12 amino acids. CDR3 protein: CASSRGTYEQYF. The DNA for the CDR3 is TGTGCCAGCAGCCGCGGGACCTACGAGCAGTACTTC.

The chain uses TRBV6-1 and TRBJ2-6; D perhaps matches TRBD2 (5 bases). The CDR3 runs 14 residues. CDR1 and CDR2 from the germline V gene are MNHNS and SASEGT. The germline V and J ends were trimmed by 4 bases and 3 bases, with 7 bases remaining between them. CDR3 nucleotide sequence: TGTGCCAGCAGTGTCGGGATTGGGGCCAACGTCCTGACTTTC. Its protein is CASSVGIGANVLTF.

V gene TRBV6-5 combines with J gene TRBJ1-2; D not certain. The CDR3 is made up of 14 amino acids. Germline CDR1 is MNHEY and CDR2 is SVGAGI. The V end lost 2 bases, the J end lost 4 bases, and 11 bases lay between the germline ends. The CDR3: CASSYASVSYGYTF. The DNA of the CDR3 is TGTGCCAGCAGTTACGCCAGTGTTTCCTATGGCTACACCTTC.

This clone appeared a few times. This sequence joins TRBV19 and TRBJ1-5, with unresolved D. The CDR3 covers 13 residues. Germline assignment: CDR1 LNHDA and CDR2 SQIVND (reference sequence). V was shortened by 4 bases and J by 2 bases, with 6 bases between the two germline ends. The CDR3 protein is CASSTRGNQPQHF. As DNA, the CDR3 is TGTGCCAGTAGTACCCGCGGCAATCAGCCCCAGCATTTT.

This clone has more than one count but fewer than ten. J is TRBJ1-6 and V is TRBV28; D gene unclear. Trimming pared 7 bases from V and 13 bases from J, leaving 14 bases between. The CDR3 sequence is 12 residues long. In germline, CDR1 is MDHEN, CDR2 SYDVKM. This CDR3 is CASTPPRGPLHF. CDR3 DNA sequence: TGTGCCAGCACTCCGCCGCGGGGTCCCCTCCACTTT.

The rearrangement links TRBV27 to TRBJ1-1, with D perhaps TRBD1 (6 bases). Trimming took off 2 bases at V and 4 bases at J, with 17 bases between the two ends. The CDR3 sequence is 16 residues long. From germline, CDR1 is MNHEY and CDR2 SMNVEV (reference sequence). CDR3 sequence: CASSLAFLGGPTEAFF. For the CDR3, the DNA is TGTGCCAGCAGTTTAGCTTTCCTCGGGGGGCCCACTGAAGCTTTCTTT.

V is TRBV6-5 and J is TRBJ1-1; weak D call: TRBD1 (6 bases). Germline CDR1 and CDR2: MNHEY and SVGAGI. The CDR3 is 14 amino acids. Deletions cut 6 bases from V and 1 base from J, with 12 bases between. The CDR3 DNA reads as TGTGCCAGCAGGAACTCGGGACAGAACACTGAAGCTTTCTTT. Residues: CASRNSGQNTEAFF.

V is TRBV29-1 and J is TRBJ1-6, with 7 positions matching TRBD1. CDR3 length: 13 residues. V trimming: 6 bases; J trimming: 10 bases; junction bases outside the gene matches: 9. CDR1 and CDR2 from the germline V gene are SQVTM and ANQGSEA. The CDR3 spells CSVADRASSPLHF. The CDR3 nucleotides read TGCAGCGTGGCCGACAGGGCGAGCTCACCCCTCCACTTT.

The chain uses TRBV4-1 and TRBJ2-6, with 9 bases that match TRBD1. CDR3 length: 14 amino acids. Germline V gene sequence: CDR1 MGHRA, CDR2 YSYEKL. With 4 bases clipped from V and 6 bases from J, the junction kept 1 base outside the gene matches. CDR3 sequence (DNA): TGCGCCAGCAGCCGGACAGGGGAGGCCAACGTCCTGACTTTC. It encodes CASSRTGEANVLTF.

This rearrangement joins TRBV5-1 to TRBJ2-2; D is perhaps TRBD1 (5 bases). Trimming removed 1 base from V and 1 base from J, with 8 bases in between. This CDR3 spans 15 amino acids. Per germline, CDR1 SGHRS and CDR2 YFSETQ. CDR3 sequence reads: CASSLQGRNTGELFF. CDR3 nucleotides: TGCGCCAGCAGCTTGCAGGGCCGGAACACCGGGGAGCTGTTTTTT.

This rearrangement joins TRBV27 to TRBJ2-3, with D possibly TRBD2 on 5 matching bases. The CDR3 totals 14 residues. Trimming pared 3 bases from V and 2 bases from J, leaving 9 bases between. Per germline, CDR1 MNHEY and CDR2 SMNVEV (reference sequence). CDR3 DNA sequence: TGTGCCAGCAGTTTTGGGGAGCTCACAGATACGCAGTATTTT. Its protein product is CASSFGELTDTQYF.

The chain carries TRBV2 and TRBJ2-7; 8 bases agree with TRBD1. Germline CDR1 is SNHLY and CDR2 is FYNNEI. The CDR3 is 14 amino acids. Trimming removed 6 bases from V and 3 bases from J; junction bases left unmatched: 7. The CDR3 here is CASRDSGGGYEQYF. The CDR3 DNA reads as TGTGCCAGCAGGGACTCAGGGGGCGGCTACGAGCAGTACTTC.

The J gene is TRBJ1-1, the V gene TRBV14; D call uncertain. The V and J ends lost 5 bases and 0 bases respectively, with 13 bases between them. The CDR3 sequence is 15 residues long. Germline V gives CDR1 SGHDN, CDR2 FVKESK. The CDR3 sequence: CASSDSSGLNTEAFF. In DNA form, the CDR3 reads TGTGCCAGCAGCGATTCCAGTGGGCTGAACACTGAAGCTTTCTTT.

A few counts support this clone. The chain is built from TRBV2 and TRBJ1-1; D might be TRBD1 (6 bases). V lost 10 bases, J lost 7 bases, and 16 bases lay in between. The CDR3 loop spans 12 amino acids. CDR1 and CDR2 from the germline V gene are SNHLY and FYNNEI. CDR3 protein: CAIVWEGGEAFF. CDR3 nucleotides: TGTGCCATCGTGTGGGAAGGGGGTGAAGCTTTCTTT. Full variable domain (missing parts from reference TRBV2 and TRBJ1-1): EPEVTQTPSHQVTQMGQEVILRCVPISNHLYFYWYRQILGQKVEFLVSFYNNEISEKSEIFDDQFSVERPDGSNFTLKIRSTKLEDSAMYFCAIVWEGGEAFFGQGTRLTVV.

In this sample, this clone turned up a few times. This chain joins TRBV15 and TRBJ1-2; 10 bases are a match to TRBD1. CDR3 size: 15 residues. From germline, CDR1 is LNHNV and CDR2 YYDKDF (reference sequence). The trim removed 3 bases at V and 0 bases at J, leaving 1 base unmatched. The CDR3 DNA reads as TGTGCCACCAGCAGTGGGACAGGGGCTAACTATGGCTACACCTTC. This translates into CATSSGTGANYGYTF. Filled out from reference TRBV15 and TRBJ1-2, the complete variable domain reads DAMVIQNPRYQVTQFGKPVTLSCSQTLNHNVMYWYQQKSSQAPKLLFHYYDKDFNNEADTPDNFQSRRPNTSFCFLDIRSPGLGDTAMYLCATSSGTGANYGYTFGSGTRLTVV.